Listed below are T cell receptor beta chains from one sample, sequenced in a study of blood T cells in healthy people across ages. TCRdb reprocessed the 5' RACE reads with MiXCR, giving one entry per CDR3 protein. The sample lists over a million distinct CDR3 sequences; around 39% were seen once. Sequences were obtained from blood. These receptors all stem from a woman between 18 and 29 years old in good health. Both conserved end residues are part of each CDR3. D genes are given only for firm matches. The listing skips clone size in some rows; elsewhere it reads once, few, many or a size class.

j_call clone_size d_call v_call cdr3_aa cdr3_nt
TRBJ2-5 few TRBD1 TRBV28 CASLNRGEETQYF TGTGCCAGCCTTAACAGGGGGGAAGAGACCCAGTACTTC
TRBJ1-1 . . TRBV29-1 CSVKGWATEAFF TGCAGCGTTAAGGGATGGGCCACTGAAGCTTTCTTT
TRBJ2-7 . TRBD2 TRBV28 CASRRPGRGGAYEQYF TGTGCCAGCAGGAGACCGGGGAGGGGAGGGGCCTACGAGCAGTACTTC
TRBJ2-3 few . TRBV21-1 CASPPPGISTDTQYF TGTGCCAGCCCCCCCCCGGGGATTTCCACAGATACGCAGTATTTT
TRBJ1-1 . TRBD1 TRBV27 CASRPGDSPMNTEAFF TGTGCCAGCAGACCCGGGGACAGCCCCATGAACACTGAAGCTTTCTTT
TRBJ2-7 many TRBD1 TRBV2 CASSPSPGQGYF TGTGCCAGCAGCCCATCGCCGGGACAGGGGTACTTC
TRBJ2-1 few . TRBV7-9 CASSAGHFEQFF TGTGCCAGCAGCGCAGGACACTTTGAGCAGTTCTTC
TRBJ1-1 . TRBD1 TRBV3-1 CASGRQGGTEAFF TGTGCCAGCGGCCGACAGGGTGGGACTGAAGCTTTCTTT
TRBJ2-1 few TRBD1 TRBV5-1 CASSLRDRISYNEQFF TGCGCCAGCAGCTTGAGGGACAGGATATCCTACAATGAGCAGTTCTTC
TRBJ2-1 . . TRBV7-8 CASSPRLVSDNEQFF TGTGCCAGCAGCCCGAGACTAGTAAGTGACAATGAGCAGTTCTTC
TRBJ2-4 . . TRBV6-5 CASSYGSGAKNIQYF TGTGCCAGCAGTTACGGGTCTGGAGCCAAAAACATTCAGTACTTC
TRBJ2-3 . . TRBV28 CASSLSRGPADTQYF TGTGCCAGCAGTTTATCGCGCGGCCCCGCAGATACGCAGTATTTT
TRBJ1-4 . . TRBV6-6 CANRAWMRNEKLFF TGTGCCAACAGGGCCTGGATGCGAAATGAAAAACTGTTTTTT
TRBJ1-1 . . TRBV5-1 CASSWTAGDTEAFF TGCGCCAGCAGTTGGACAGCAGGTGACACTGAAGCTTTCTTT
TRBJ1-1 . . TRBV11-1 CASSPMGGAATEAFF TGTGCCAGCAGCCCCATGGGGGGTGCGGCCACTGAAGCTTTCTTT
TRBJ1-5 . . TRBV30 CAWSSQGRNQPQHF TGTGCCTGGAGCTCACAGGGAAGGAATCAGCCCCAGCATTTT
TRBJ1-2 . . TRBV18 CASSQAGTWSNYGYTF TGTGCCAGCTCACAAGCCGGGACTTGGTCTAACTATGGCTACACCTTC
TRBJ2-1 . TRBD2 TRBV18 CASSPSGSPGNEQFF TGTGCCAGCTCGCCGAGCGGGAGCCCCGGGAATGAGCAGTTCTTC
TRBJ2-1 . . TRBV6-5 CASTTQGQETQFF TGTGCCAGCACCACCCAGGGGCAAGAGACCCAGTTCTTC
TRBJ1-5 few . TRBV20-1 CSATGPGQPQHF TGCAGTGCTACGGGACCTGGACAGCCCCAGCATTTT
TRBJ2-3 . . TRBV20-1 CSAREGSVADTQYF TGCAGTGCTAGAGAAGGTAGCGTCGCAGATACGCAGTATTTT
TRBJ2-2 few TRBD2 TRBV28 CASSSKRGAYTGELFF TGTGCCAGCAGTTCTAAGCGGGGGGCTTACACCGGGGAGCTGTTTTTT
TRBJ2-4 . . TRBV30 CAWSVMGNIQYF TGTGCCTGGAGTGTAATGGGCAACATTCAGTACTTC
TRBJ2-2 . TRBD1 TRBV6-1 CASTLEPGQGVRWMFF TGTGCCAGCACCTTAGAACCGGGACAGGGAGTGAGATGGATGTTTTTT
TRBJ1-5 few . TRBV6-5 CASRPEGLESNQPQHF TGTGCCAGCAGGCCCGAGGGACTGGAGAGCAATCAGCCCCAGCATTTT
TRBJ2-3 . TRBD2 TRBV10-2 CASSEAIAGTSTDTQYF TGCGCCAGCAGTGAGGCCATAGCGGGAACTAGCACAGATACGCAGTATTTT
TRBJ2-2 . TRBD2 TRBV11-2 CASSPAGGSYTGELFF TGTGCCAGCAGCCCCGCTGGCGGGAGTTACACCGGGGAGCTGTTTTTT
TRBJ2-3 few . TRBV18 CASSPSTLDTQYF TGTGCCAGCTCACCGTCAACCCTCGATACGCAGTATTTT
TRBJ2-7 . . TRBV20-1 CSAPREGQPSYEQYF TGCAGTGCCCCTCGAGAAGGACAACCTTCCTACGAGCAGTACTTC
TRBJ2-3 . TRBD2 TRBV5-1 CASSLAGASGADTQYF TGCGCCAGCAGCTTGGCCGGTGCAAGCGGGGCAGATACGCAGTATTTT
TRBJ2-7 many . TRBV6-6 CASSNNYEQYF TGTGCCAGCAGTAACAATTACGAGCAGTACTTC
TRBJ1-4 . . TRBV28 CASRWGRFSGEKLFF TGTGCCAGCAGGTGGGGGCGGTTCTCGGGTGAAAAACTGTTTTTT
TRBJ2-1 . . TRBV20-1 CSALGMQGYNEQFF TGCAGTGCTCTAGGGATGCAGGGTTACAATGAGCAGTTCTTC
TRBJ2-7 . . TRBV12-3/TRBV12-4 CASCSTSSYEQYF TGTGCCAGCTGTAGCACGAGCTCCTACGAGCAGTACTTC
TRBJ1-6 . . TRBV10-3 CAISESDNSPLHF TGTGCCATCAGTGAGTCGGATAATTCACCCCTCCACTTT
TRBJ1-5 . TRBD1 TRBV4-1 CASSPTAPGQTPNSNQPQHF TGCGCCAGCAGTCCTACTGCACCGGGACAGACACCAAATAGCAATCAGCCCCAGCATTTT
TRBJ2-1 . TRBD2 TRBV5-1 CASSFESSGKWNNEQFF TGCGCCAGCAGCTTTGAGTCTAGCGGGAAGTGGAACAATGAGCAGTTCTTC
TRBJ2-7 . . TRBV15 CATSRGGVNSKSEQYF TGTGCCACCAGCAGAGGGGGGGTCAATTCTAAGAGTGAGCAGTACTTC
TRBJ1-1 few . TRBV6-5 CYTSDALNTEAFF TGTTACACCTCGGACGCCCTGAACACTGAAGCTTTCTTT
TRBJ2-1 few TRBD1 TRBV12-5 CASGLVPKDRDYNEQFF TGTGCTAGTGGTTTGGTACCAAAGGACAGGGACTACAATGAGCAGTTCTTC
TRBJ1-5 . . TRBV20-1 CSASRGGSQPQHF TGCAGTGCTAGCCGTGGAGGGAGTCAGCCCCAGCATTTT
TRBJ2-5 . TRBD2 TRBV9 CASSVFSGGQETQYF TGTGCCAGCAGCGTTTTTAGCGGGGGGCAAGAGACCCAGTACTTC
TRBJ2-3 few TRBD2 TRBV5-1 CASSLVLAGVTDTQYF TGCGCCAGCAGCTTGGTACTAGCGGGGGTCACAGATACGCAGTATTTT
TRBJ2-2 once . TRBV4-1 CASSQGVGASDPGELFF TGCGCCAGCAGCCAAGGGGTAGGGGCTAGCGATCCCGGGGAGCTGTTTTTT
TRBJ1-1 once . TRBV12-3/TRBV12-4 CASSYLTGGKTEAFF TGTGCCAGCAGTTATCTCACGGGGGGGAAAACTGAAGCTTTCTTT
TRBJ2-7 few TRBD2 TRBV10-2 CASREVAGDYEQYF TGCGCCAGCAGAGAGGTAGCGGGAGACTACGAGCAGTACTTC